The 23 T cell receptor beta chains below come from one sample, sequenced in a study of T cells in Graves' hyperthyroidism and ophthalmopathy. TCR beta CDR3 regions were amplified from RNA transcripts. HTBI primers were the set used in a first-round RT-PCR of the TCR CDR3. One entry per CDR3 protein, called by TCRdb with MiXCR from the multiplex PCR reads. This sample has hundreds of thousands of distinct CDR3 sequences, with over 11% found just once. Sequenced sample: blood. All receptors come from a woman in her twenties or thirties with Graves' hyperthyroidism that later progressed to Graves' ophthalmopathy.

This clonotype appeared many times. The chain is built from TRBV30 and TRBJ1-4; the match to TRBD1 covers 7 bases. The trim removed 3 bases at V and 5 bases at J, leaving 6 bases unmatched. Germline CDR1 GTSNPN, CDR2 SVGIG (reference sequence). The length of the CDR3 is 14 residues. CDR3 sequence: CAWRTGQRNEKLFF. The CDR3 DNA is TGTGCCTGGAGAACGGGACAGAGAAATGAAAAACTGTTTTTT.

A note on this clonotype: Just one base apart from a much larger clone, this may be a read error. This sequence joins TRBV28 and TRBJ2-2; TRBD2 might be the D (5 bases). Germline V lookup: CDR1 MDHEN, CDR2 SYDVKM. CDR3 size: 12 residues. The CDR3, as DNA: TGTGCCAGCAGCAGTCCAACCGGGGAGATGTTTTTT. Translated: CASSSPTGEMFF.

This clonotype occurred many times. J is TRBJ1-5 and V is TRBV2; no reliable D call. With 8 bases removed from V and 4 bases from J, the gap between germline ends came to 12 bases. In germline, CDR1 is SNHLY, CDR2 FYNNEI. The CDR3 runs 13 residues. The CDR3, as DNA: TGTGCCAGCGGTCGGCGGAAGAATCAGCCCCAGCATTTT. It codes for CASGRRKNQPQHF.

The CDR3 sequence: CASSYGTGGNYGYTF. As DNA, the CDR3 is TGTGCCAGCAGTTACGGGACAGGGGGCAACTATGGCTACACCTTC. The chain recombines TRBV6-2 or TRBV6-3 with TRBJ1-2; TRBD1 agrees at 12 bases. V lost 2 bases, J lost 2 bases, and 0 bases stayed unmatched. CDR1 MNHEY and CDR2 SVGEGT come from the germline V gene. The CDR3 is made up of 15 amino acids.

This clonotype appeared many times. The J gene is TRBJ2-7, the V gene TRBV3-1; either TRBD1 or TRBD2 may supply D (7 bases each). Between the trimmed V and J ends, which lost 4 bases and 6 bases, there was a span of 16 bases. The CDR3 is 14 amino acids. CDR1 and CDR2 (germline): LGHDT, YNNKEL (reference sequence). The CDR3 protein is CASSPREGASEQYF. The CDR3 bases are TGTGCCAGCAGCCCCAGGGAGGGGGCAAGCGAGCAGTACTTC.

In its sample, this clonotype was seen many times. The chain has TRBV15 and TRBJ2-5; D remains unclear. This CDR3 region has 18 residues. The V end was cut by 0 bases, the J end by 5 bases, with 22 bases between. Per the germline V gene, CDR1 is LNHNV and CDR2 is YYDKDF (reference sequence). The CDR3 loop reads CATSRDLTRVGTRETQYF. CDR3 bases: TGTGCCACCAGCAGAGATTTAACTCGAGTCGGAACCAGGGAGACCCAGTACTTC.

In DNA form, the CDR3 reads TGTGCCTGGAGTGTCGGGGAAGGGGCCTACGAGCAGTACTTC. Its protein is CAWSVGEGAYEQYF. This chain uses TRBV30 with TRBJ2-7; either TRBD1 or TRBD2 may supply D (5 bases each). The CDR3 is 14 amino acids. V shed 0 bases and J shed 2 bases, with 11 bases lying between them. Germline assignment: CDR1 GTSNPN and CDR2 SVGIG (reference sequence).

V is TRBV5-1 and J is TRBJ2-3; no clear D. Germline V gene sequence: CDR1 SGHRS, CDR2 YFSETQ. V was shortened by 0 bases and J by 0 bases, with 11 bases between the two germline ends. This CDR3 comprises 16 residues. The CDR3 DNA sequence: TGCGCCAGCAGCTTGGCACCAGGCCAAAGCACAGATACGCAGTATTTT. Translation gives CASSLAPGQSTDTQYF.

This clonotype was seen at least ten times. V and J are TRBV18 and TRBJ1-1; D not certain. Trimming pared 4 bases from V and 1 base from J, leaving 13 bases between. CDR3 size: 15 residues. The V gene's germline CDR1 is KGHSH and CDR2 LQKENI. CDR3 residues: CASSLLKGANTEAFF. CDR3 nucleotides: TGTGCCAGCTCACTTCTTAAGGGAGCGAACACTGAAGCTTTCTTT.

This clonotype has ten or more counts. The chain couples TRBV6-1 to TRBJ2-7; TRBD1 agrees at 7 bases. Unmatched junction bases numbered 7, after V lost 11 bases and J lost 0 bases. The germline gives CDR1 MNHNS, CDR2 SASEGT. The CDR3 has 13 amino acids. The CDR3 loop is CAAGGQNSYEQYF. The CDR3 nucleotides read TGTGCCGCAGGGGGTCAGAACTCCTACGAGCAGTACTTC.

This clonotype was seen a handful of times. The chain joins TRBV13 to TRBJ2-7; 7 bases match TRBD2. Trimming cost V 5 bases and J 1 base; bases outside gene matches: 11. The CDR3 consists of 16 residues. The germline gives CDR1 PRHDT, CDR2 FYEKMQ (reference sequence). The CDR3 here is CASSPRFGEGSYEQYF. The DNA for the CDR3 is TGTGCCAGCAGCCCCAGGTTTGGGGAGGGTTCCTACGAGCAGTACTTC.

This clonotype has a count of ten or more. This chain links TRBV12-3 or TRBV12-4 with TRBJ1-6, with D perhaps matching TRBD1 (6 bases). The CDR3 is 16 amino acids. V was pared by 4 bases and J by 6 bases, with 16 bases between. This CDR3 is CASSSYSGAANSPLHF. The CDR3 DNA sequence: TGTGCCAGCAGTTCGTACTCAGGGGCGGCTAATTCACCCCTCCACTTT.

The gene calls are TRBV6-2 or TRBV6-3 and TRBJ1-1; the match to TRBD1 covers 8 bases. In germline, CDR1 is MNHEY, CDR2 SVGEGT. V lost 6 bases, J lost 1 base, and 7 bases stayed unmatched. CDR3 length equals 15 residues. The chain's CDR3 is CASSFGDRGNTEAFF. The CDR3, as DNA: TGTGCCAGCAGCTTCGGCGACAGGGGGAACACTGAAGCTTTCTTT.

This clonotype has ten or more counts. The J gene is TRBJ2-5, the V gene TRBV9; D possibly corresponds to TRBD2 (6 bases). The CDR3 is 14 amino acids. The germline V gene encodes CDR1 SGDLS and CDR2 YYNGEE. Trimming took off 0 bases at V and 6 bases at J, with 12 bases between the two ends. The CDR3 protein is CASSVGRGMKTQYF. Here the CDR3 DNA reads TGTGCCAGCAGCGTAGGGCGCGGGATGAAGACCCAGTACTTC.

The chain combines TRBV6-5 with TRBJ2-7, with 13 positions matching TRBD2. V lost 5 bases to trimming and J lost 3 bases; unmatched junction nucleotides: 13. This CDR3 is 18 amino acids long. The germline CDR1 and CDR2 sequences are MNHEY and SVGAGI. The CDR3 coding sequence is TGTGCCAGCAGTGTACTAGCGGGAGGGCCGGCGGGCTTCTACGAGCAGTACTTC. Amino acid sequence: CASSVLAGGPAGFYEQYF.

This clonotype turned up a few times. The genes are TRBV11-3 and TRBJ2-1; no clear D gene. Germline assignment: CDR1 SGHNT and CDR2 YENEEA. This CDR3 comprises 15 residues. The V gene lost 1 base and the J gene lost 3 bases, with 10 bases spanning the gap. The chain's CDR3 is CASSLGATSYNEQFF. In DNA form, the CDR3 reads TGTGCCAGCAGCTTAGGGGCTACGAGCTACAATGAGCAGTTCTTC.

The rearrangement links TRBV6-1 to TRBJ1-4; no definite D call. V was trimmed by 1 base and J by 8 bases, leaving 11 bases between them. From germline, CDR1 is MNHNS and CDR2 SASEGT. This CDR3 has 14 residues. The CDR3: CASSEGGVEEKLFF. The CDR3 DNA reads TGTGCCAGCAGTGAAGGGGGTGTAGAGGAAAAACTGTTTTTT.

This clonotype was picked up many times. This chain joins TRBV28 and TRBJ1-2, with D possibly being TRBD1 (5 bases). V was shortened by 1 base and J by 7 bases, with 7 bases between the two germline ends. The CDR3 runs 12 residues. Germline V gene data show CDR1 as MDHEN and CDR2 as SYDVKM. This CDR3 is CASSLSGGGYTF. CDR3 coding DNA: TGTGCCAGCAGTTTATCCGGGGGTGGCTACACCTTC.

This clonotype has a count of ten or more. The chain employs TRBV10-3 and TRBJ1-2; D remains unclear. Between the trimmed V and J ends, which lost 0 bases and 2 bases, there was a span of 10 bases. The length of the CDR3 is 15 residues. Germline CDR1 and CDR2: ENHRY and SYGVKD. CDR3 amino acids: CAISESTLGNYGYTF. As DNA, the CDR3 is TGTGCCATCAGTGAGTCGACTTTAGGAAACTATGGCTACACCTTC.

About this clonotype: A much bigger clone sits one base away, suggesting this may be a read error. This CDR3 fails to terminate in the conserved phenylalanine or tryptophan, so it likely reflects a read error. The V gene is TRBV20-1, the J gene TRBJ2-7, with 7 bases matching TRBD2. The ends lost 7 bases at V and 0 bases at J; junction bases unmatched: 3. CDR3 length: 12 residues. From germline, CDR1 is DFQATT and CDR2 SNEGSKA (reference sequence). The CDR3 bases are TGCAGTGGGGGACTATACTCCTACGAGCAGTACCTC. Protein product: CSGGLYSYEQYL.

The table lists this clonotype with a few counts. The chain is built from TRBV30 and TRBJ1-1; D is unresolved. CDR3 length: 16 residues. Germline-derived CDR1 and CDR2 are GTSNPN and SVGIG (reference sequence). V gave up 3 bases and J gave up 0 bases, with 17 bases separating them. The DNA for the CDR3 is TGTGCCTGGAGCGGCACCCTCGGTCTCATGAACACTGAAGCTTTCTTT. Its translation is CAWSGTLGLMNTEAFF.

This clonotype came up many times. V and J are TRBV7-2 and TRBJ2-4, with no clear D. There are 13 residues in the CDR3. CDR1 SGHTA and CDR2 FQGNSA come from the germline V gene. V was trimmed by 4 bases and J by 11 bases, leaving 15 bases between them. The CDR3 region is CASSSDGPQVQYF. In DNA, the CDR3 is TGTGCCAGCAGCTCAGACGGGCCCCAAGTTCAGTACTTC.

This clonotype was picked up many times. The chain uses TRBV28 and TRBJ1-5; TRBD1 matches at 12 bases. This CDR3 is built from 21 residues. CDR1 and CDR2 from the germline V gene are MDHEN and SYDVKM. Losses at the gene ends were 5 bases for V and 0 bases for J; bases not matched to a gene: 17. Here the CDR3 DNA reads TGTGCCAGCAGTCTAACCGGGACAGGGGGCTACGATGGTTATAGCAATCAGCCCCAGCATTTT. As protein: CASSLTGTGGYDGYSNQPQHF.